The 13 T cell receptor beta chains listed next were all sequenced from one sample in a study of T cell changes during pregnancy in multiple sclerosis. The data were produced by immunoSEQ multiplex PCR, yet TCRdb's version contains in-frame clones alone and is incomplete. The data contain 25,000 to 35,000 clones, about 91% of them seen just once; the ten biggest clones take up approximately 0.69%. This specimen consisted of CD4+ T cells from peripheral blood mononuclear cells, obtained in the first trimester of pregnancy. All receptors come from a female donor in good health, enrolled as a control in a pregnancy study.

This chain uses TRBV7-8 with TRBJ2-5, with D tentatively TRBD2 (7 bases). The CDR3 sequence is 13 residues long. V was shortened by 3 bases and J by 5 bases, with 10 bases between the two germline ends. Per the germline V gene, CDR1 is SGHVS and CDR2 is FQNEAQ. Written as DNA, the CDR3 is TGTGCCAGCAGCTTCGGGGGGCGGGAGACCCAGTACTTC. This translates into CASSFGGRETQYF. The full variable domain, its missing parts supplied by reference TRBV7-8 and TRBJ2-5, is GAGVSQSPRYKVAKRGQDVALRCDPISGHVSLFWYQQALGQGPEFLTYFQNEAQLDKSGLPSDRFFAERPEGSVSTLKIQRTQQEDSAVYLCASSFGGRETQYFGPGTRLLVL.

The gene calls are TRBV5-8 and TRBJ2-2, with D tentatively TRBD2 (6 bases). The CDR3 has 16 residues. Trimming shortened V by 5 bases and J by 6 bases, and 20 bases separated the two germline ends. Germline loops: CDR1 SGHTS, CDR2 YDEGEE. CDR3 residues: CASRSGTALKAGELFF. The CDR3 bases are TGTGCCAGCAGGTCCGGGACTGCCCTTAAAGCCGGGGAGCTGTTTTTT.

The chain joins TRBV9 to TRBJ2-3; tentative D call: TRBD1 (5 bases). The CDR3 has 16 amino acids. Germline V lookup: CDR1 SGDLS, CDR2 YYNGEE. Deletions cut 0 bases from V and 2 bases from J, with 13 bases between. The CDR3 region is CASSVDFRGTTDTQYF. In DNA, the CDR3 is TGTGCCAGCAGCGTAGATTTTAGGGGAACCACAGATACGCAGTATTTT.

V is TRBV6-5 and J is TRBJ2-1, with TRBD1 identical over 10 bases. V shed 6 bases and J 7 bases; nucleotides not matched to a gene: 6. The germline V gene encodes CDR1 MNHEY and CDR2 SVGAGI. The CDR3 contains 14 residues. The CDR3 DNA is TGTGCCAGCAGAGAACGACAGGGGGCAAATGAGCAGTTCTTC. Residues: CASRERQGANEQFF.

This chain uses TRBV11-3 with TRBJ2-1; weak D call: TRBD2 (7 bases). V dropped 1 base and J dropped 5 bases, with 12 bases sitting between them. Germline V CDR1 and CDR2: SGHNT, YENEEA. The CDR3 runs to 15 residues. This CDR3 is CASSLGGGGNNEQFF. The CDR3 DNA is TGTGCCAGCAGCTTAGGGGGAGGGGGTAACAATGAGCAGTTCTTC.

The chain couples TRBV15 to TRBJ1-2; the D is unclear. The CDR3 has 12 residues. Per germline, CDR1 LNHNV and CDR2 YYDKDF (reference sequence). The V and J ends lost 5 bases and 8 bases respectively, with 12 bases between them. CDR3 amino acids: CATSRREIGYTF. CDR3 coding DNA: TGTGCCACCAGCCGGAGGGAAATCGGCTACACCTTC.

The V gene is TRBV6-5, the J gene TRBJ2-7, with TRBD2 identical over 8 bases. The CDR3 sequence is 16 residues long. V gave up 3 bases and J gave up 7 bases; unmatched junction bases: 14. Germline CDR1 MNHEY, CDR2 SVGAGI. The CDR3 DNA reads TGTGCCAGCAGTTATGGGGCCGTAGTAGCGGGGTGGGAGCAGTACTTC. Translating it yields CASSYGAVVAGWEQYF.

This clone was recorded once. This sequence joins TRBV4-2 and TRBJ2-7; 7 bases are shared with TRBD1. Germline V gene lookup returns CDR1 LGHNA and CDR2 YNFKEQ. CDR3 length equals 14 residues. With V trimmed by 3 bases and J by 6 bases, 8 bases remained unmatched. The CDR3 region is CASSHLDREGEQYF. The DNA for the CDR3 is TGTGCCAGCAGCCATCTCGACAGGGAAGGCGAGCAGTACTTC.

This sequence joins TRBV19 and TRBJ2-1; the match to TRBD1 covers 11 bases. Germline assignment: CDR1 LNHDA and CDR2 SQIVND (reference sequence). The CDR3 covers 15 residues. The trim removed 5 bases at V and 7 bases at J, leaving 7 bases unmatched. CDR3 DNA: TGTGCCAGTAGTGGGACAGGGGGTCAGGGAAATGAGCAGTTCTTC. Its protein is CASSGTGGQGNEQFF.

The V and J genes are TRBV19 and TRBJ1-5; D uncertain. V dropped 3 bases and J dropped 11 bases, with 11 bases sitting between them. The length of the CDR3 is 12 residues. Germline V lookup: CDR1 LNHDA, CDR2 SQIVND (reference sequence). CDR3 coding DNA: TGTGCCAGTAGTATTAACGAGGGTACCCAGCATTTT. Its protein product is CASSINEGTQHF.

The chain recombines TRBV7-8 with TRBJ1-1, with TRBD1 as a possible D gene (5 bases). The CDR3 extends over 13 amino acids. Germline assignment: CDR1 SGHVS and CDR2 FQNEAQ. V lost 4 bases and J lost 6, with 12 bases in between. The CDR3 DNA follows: TGTGCCAGCAGCTCGGTGCGGGACGCTGAAGCTTTCTTT. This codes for CASSSVRDAEAFF.

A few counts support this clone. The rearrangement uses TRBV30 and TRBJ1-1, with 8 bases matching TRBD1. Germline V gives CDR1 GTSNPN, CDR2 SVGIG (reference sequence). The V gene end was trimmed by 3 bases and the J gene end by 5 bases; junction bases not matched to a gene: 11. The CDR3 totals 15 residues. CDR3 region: CAWRRIGQGRTEAFF. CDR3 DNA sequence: TGTGCCTGGAGGAGGATCGGACAGGGAAGGACTGAAGCTTTCTTT.

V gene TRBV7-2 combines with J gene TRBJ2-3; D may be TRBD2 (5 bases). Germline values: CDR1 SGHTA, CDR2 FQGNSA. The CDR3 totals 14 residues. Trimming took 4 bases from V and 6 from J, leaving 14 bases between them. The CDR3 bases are TGTGCCAGCAGCTCCTCCGGGAATCTGGATACGCAGTATTTT. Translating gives CASSSSGNLDTQYF.